The rows below give T cell receptor beta chains drawn from one sample of a study of T cells in localized non-small cell lung cancer. Measured with immunoSEQ multiplex PCR; TCRdb has only the in-frame clones, and not every one. The data hold 45,000 to 70,000 clones, with 86% observed a single time. The sequenced sample was peripheral blood, obtained before any cancer treatment. The origin of the receptors is a woman aged 40-70 years with stage I lung adenocarcinoma. Both conserved end residues are part of each CDR3. D genes are given only for firm matches. The size entry is marked missing in some rows and otherwise reads once, few, many or a size class.

D	V	length	J	size	CDR3	DNA
TRBD1	TRBV4-3	16	TRBJ2-3	NA	CASSPGQGAYVDTQYF	TGCGCCAGCAGCCCCGGGCAGGGGGCATATGTAGATACGCAGTATTTT
TRBD1	TRBV9	13	TRBJ2-7	NA	CASSRDREGEQYF	TGTGCCAGCAGCCGGGACAGGGAGGGGGAGCAGTACTTC
NA	TRBV5-4	19	TRBJ1-2	NA	CASSPRQEHRVGPNYGYTF	TGTGCCAGCAGCCCGCGACAGGAACACAGGGTGGGCCCGAACTATGGCTACACCTTC
TRBD2	TRBV11-2	16	TRBJ2-3	NA	CASSRTTSGGADTQYF	TGTGCCAGCAGCCGCACGACGAGCGGGGGGGCAGATACGCAGTATTTT
TRBD1	TRBV28	15	TRBJ1-3	NA	CASSSAGGGGNTIYF	TGTGCCAGCAGTTCGGCAGGGGGCGGTGGAAACACCATATATTTT
NA	TRBV6-5	13	TRBJ2-7	NA	CASTAGHAYEQYF	TGTGCCAGCACGGCGGGACACGCCTACGAGCAGTACTTC
NA	TRBV5-1	16	TRBJ1-1	NA	CASSLVLQQGNTEAFF	TGCGCCAGCAGCTTGGTACTACAACAGGGGAACACTGAAGCTTTCTTT
NA	TRBV7-8	13	TRBJ1-1	NA	CASHSGAGTEAFF	TGTGCCAGTCATTCGGGGGCAGGCACTGAAGCTTTCTTT
TRBD2	TRBV11-2	15	TRBJ2-3	NA	CASSLYSGGTDTQYF	TGTGCCAGCAGCTTGTACAGCGGGGGAACAGATACGCAGTATTTT
NA	TRBV7-9	15	TRBJ1-3	NA	CASSLEAAARNTIYF	TGTGCCAGCAGCTTAGAGGCAGCAGCCCGAAACACCATATATTTT
TRBD2	TRBV27	16	TRBJ2-3	NA	CASSREWTSGGDTQYF	TGTGCCAGCAGTCGCGAATGGACTAGCGGGGGAGATACGCAGTATTTT
NA	TRBV4-3	14	TRBJ2-7	NA	CASSQEDGSYEQYF	TGCGCCAGCAGCCAGGAAGACGGCTCCTACGAGCAGTACTTC
NA	TRBV9	12	TRBJ2-1	NA	CASSVGANEQFF	TGTGCCAGCAGCGTTGGGGCCAATGAGCAGTTCTTC
NA	TRBV6-1	15	TRBJ1-2	once	CASSYQPPRVYGYTF	TGTGCCAGCAGCTACCAACCCCCCCGGGTTTATGGCTACACCTTC
NA	TRBV19	14	TRBJ1-1	NA	CASSIETVNTEAFF	TGTGCCAGTAGTATAGAGACAGTTAACACTGAAGCTTTCTTT
NA	TRBV30	11	TRBJ2-5	NA	CAFQGRETQYF	TGTGCCTTTCAGGGTCGAGAGACCCAGTACTTC
NA	TRBV20-1	11	TRBJ1-1	NA	CSAGRDTEAFF	TGCAGTGCCGGCAGGGATACTGAAGCTTTCTTT
NA	TRBV29-1	12	TRBJ2-2	NA	CSVERYTGELFF	TGCAGCGTAGAGCGGTACACCGGGGAGCTGTTTTTT
NA	TRBV7-2	12	TRBJ2-7	NA	CASSLTSYEQYF	TGTGCCAGCAGCTTAACGTCCTACGAGCAGTACTTC
TRBD1	TRBV5-1	15	TRBJ2-5	NA	CASSFRTGFGETQYF	TGCGCCAGCAGCTTCCGGACAGGGTTTGGGGAGACCCAGTACTTC
NA	TRBV5-4	14	TRBJ2-5	NA	CASSSDGQPETQYF	TGTGCCAGCAGCTCCGACGGACAGCCGGAGACCCAGTACTTC
NA	TRBV4-3	17	TRBJ2-2	NA	CASSQDLTAISTGELFF	TGCGCCAGCAGCCAAGATCTAACGGCAATATCCACCGGGGAGCTGTTTTTT
NA	TRBV2	15	TRBJ2-3	NA	CASSLGTLSYDTQYF	TGTGCCAGCAGTTTGGGGACGCTCTCTTACGATACGCAGTATTTT
NA	TRBV18	16	TRBJ2-1	NA	CASSPRGRSSYNEQFF	TGTGCCAGCTCACCACGGGGAAGGAGCTCCTACAATGAGCAGTTCTTC
TRBD1	TRBV7-2	14	TRBJ2-3	NA	CASSPGQGTDTQYF	TGTGCCAGCAGCCCCGGACAGGGCACAGATACGCAGTATTTT
NA	TRBV6-6	14	TRBJ1-2	once	CASSYEGEVGGYTF	TGTGCCAGCAGTTACGAGGGGGAGGTTGGTGGCTACACCTTC
NA	TRBV6-1	13	TRBJ1-2	NA	CASSESGIGGYTF	TGTGCCAGCAGTGAATCGGGAATCGGCGGCTACACCTTC
NA	TRBV7-8	16	TRBJ1-5	NA	CASSLGAGLSNQPQHF	TGTGCCAGCAGCTTAGGGGCGGGGCTTAGCAATCAGCCCCAGCATTTT
NA	TRBV11-3	13	TRBJ1-1	NA	CASSLAENTEAFF	TGTGCCAGCAGCTTAGCCGAGAACACTGAAGCTTTCTTT
NA	TRBV2	15	TRBJ1-5	NA	CASSEEDLGSQPQHF	TGTGCCAGCAGTGAAGAGGACTTAGGGAGTCAGCCCCAGCATTTT
NA	TRBV6-1	14	TRBJ1-2	NA	CASSEEDLSYGYTF	TGTGCCAGCAGTGAAGAGGATCTGAGCTATGGCTACACCTTC
TRBD2	TRBV7-2	12	TRBJ2-5	few	CASSRPGGRQYF	TGTGCCAGCAGTCGACCGGGGGGACGACAGTACTTC
TRBD2	TRBV5-1	15	TRBJ2-1	NA	CASSLVAGGPNEQFF	TGCGCCAGCAGCTTGGTGGCGGGGGGGCCGAATGAGCAGTTCTTC
TRBD1	TRBV5-1	16	TRBJ2-2	once	CASSPGTGGVTGELFF	TGCGCCAGCAGCCCGGGGACAGGGGGCGTCACCGGGGAGCTGTTTTTT
NA	TRBV7-8	13	TRBJ1-5	NA	CASSFGSNQPQHF	TGTGCCAGCAGCTTTGGCAGCAATCAGCCCCAGCATTTT
TRBD1	TRBV7-2	13	TRBJ1-5	once	CASSPWTGDAQHF	TGTGCCAGCAGCCCATGGACAGGGGACGCCCAGCATTTT
TRBD1	TRBV5-1	16	TRBJ1-2	once	CASSPGQGNYLPGYTF	TGCGCCAGCAGCCCCGGACAGGGAAACTACCTACCTGGCTACACCTTC
TRBD1	TRBV7-9	18	TRBJ2-1	NA	CASSSSFPRDRGANEQFF	TGTGCCAGCAGCTCATCTTTCCCCCGGGACAGGGGGGCCAATGAGCAGTTCTTC
NA	TRBV2	14	TRBJ1-5	NA	CASSIDRTNQPQHF	TGTGCCAGCAGTATAGACAGGACGAATCAGCCCCAGCATTTT
NA	TRBV4-2	14	TRBJ1-4	NA	CASSQEGPNEKLFF	TGTGCCAGCAGCCAAGAGGGACCTAATGAAAAACTGTTTTTT
NA	TRBV7-2	15	TRBJ1-5	NA	CASSVGRGGNQPQHF	TGTGCCAGCAGTGTCGGACGGGGCGGGAATCAGCCCCAGCATTTT
NA	TRBV7-9	15	TRBJ1-3	NA	CASSLDPSSGNTIYF	TGTGCCAGCAGCTTAGATCCGAGCTCTGGAAACACCATATATTTT
NA	TRBV11-3	12	TRBJ2-7	NA	CASSLTGNEQYF	TGTGCCAGCAGCTTAACTGGGAACGAGCAGTACTTC
TRBD2	TRBV5-4	15	TRBJ2-3	NA	CASSLGLAGGDTQYF	TGTGCCAGCAGCTTGGGACTAGCGGGGGGGGATACGCAGTATTTT
NA	TRBV4-2	17	TRBJ1-6	once	CASSQDEWGAYNSPLHF	TGTGCCAGCAGCCAAGATGAGTGGGGGGCCTATAATTCACCCCTCCACTTT
NA	TRBV7-2	16	TRBJ1-3	NA	CASSLQPGISGNTIYF	TGTGCCAGCAGCTTACAACCAGGGATCTCTGGAAACACCATATATTTT
NA	TRBV27	15	TRBJ1-2	few	CASSTGGRTNYGYTF	TGTGCCAGCAGCACTGGCGGGCGGACTAACTATGGCTACACCTTC
NA	TRBV7-2	12	TRBJ1-1	NA	CASSLALREAFF	TGTGCCAGCAGCTTAGCTTTAAGAGAAGCTTTCTTT
TRBD1	TRBV19	14	TRBJ2-7	NA	CASRPGQGAGEQYF	TGTGCCAGTAGACCGGGACAGGGGGCGGGAGAGCAGTACTTC
NA	TRBV19	14	TRBJ2-5	few	CASSTGPNQETQYF	TGTGCCAGTAGTACCGGGCCGAACCAAGAGACCCAGTACTTC
TRBD1	TRBV7-9	16	TRBJ1-2	NA	CASSLARTGQSYGYTF	TGTGCCAGCAGCTTAGCGAGGACGGGACAGTCCTATGGCTACACCTTC